The 5 T cell receptor beta chains given below trace back to one sample, sequenced in a study of cytomegalovirus exposure and HLA in healthy donors. Use of 60 Vbeta and 13 Jbeta primers characterized the PCR. The assay was immunoSEQ multiplex PCR, and TCRdb's table has in-frame clones only and misses some. The sample lists roughly 260,000 clones; about four fifths were seen once. The sequencing sample was made of PBMCs. The receptors come from a middle-aged woman in good health and CMV-seropositive.

V gene TRBV7-2 combines with J gene TRBJ1-2, with no clear D. The CDR3 runs to 14 residues. Trimming shortened V by 0 bases and J by 8 bases, and 13 bases separated the two germline ends. CDR1 and CDR2 from the germline V gene are SGHTA and FQGNSA. CDR3 DNA sequence: TGTGCCAGCAGCTTAGCCCAAGCCCCGCGAGGCTACACCTTC. As protein: CASSLAQAPRGYTF.

The genes are TRBV28 and TRBJ1-3; D unclear. CDR3 length: 15 residues. CDR1 and CDR2 (germline): MDHEN, SYDVKM. Trimming removed 2 bases from V and 2 bases from J, with 10 bases in between. The CDR3 loop reads CASSLKGVTGNTIYF. The CDR3 bases are TGTGCCAGCAGTTTAAAGGGAGTCACTGGAAACACCATATATTTT.

Only a few counts were recorded for this clone. The chain uses TRBV5-6 and TRBJ2-1; 14 bases line up with TRBD2. CDR3 length: 16 residues. Trimming cost V 4 bases and J 7 bases; bases outside gene matches: 7. Germline values: CDR1 SGHDT, CDR2 YYEEEE. In DNA form, the CDR3 reads TGTGCCAGCAGCAAAACCGGACTAGCGGGAGGAAATGAGCAGTTCTTC. Protein: CASSKTGLAGGNEQFF.

The genes are TRBV4-3 and TRBJ1-2, with a weak D call TRBD1 (6 bases). V was trimmed by 8 bases and J by 8 bases, leaving 18 bases between them. CDR1 and CDR2 (germline): LGHNA, YSLEER. This CDR3 spans 13 amino acids. CDR3 bases: TGCGCCAGCCGGGCGGGGGGCTTTGGCGGCTACACCTTC. Translation gives CASRAGGFGGYTF.

The chain employs TRBV7-2 and TRBJ2-3; weak D call: TRBD2 (5 bases). Trimming stripped 5 bases from V and 5 bases from J, with 23 bases between. CDR3 length: 17 amino acids. CDR1 and CDR2 (germline): SGHTA, FQGNSA. The CDR3: CASSLMRIGVAGDTQYF. In DNA form, the CDR3 reads TGTGCCAGCAGCCTGATGCGGATCGGGGTAGCAGGAGATACGCAGTATTTT. Full variable domain (remainder filled in from reference TRBV7-2 and TRBJ2-3): GAGVSQSPSNKVTEKGKDVELRCDPISGHTALYWYRQSLGQGLEFLIYFQGNSAPDKSGLPSDRFSAERTGGSVSTLTIQRTQQEDSAVYLCASSLMRIGVAGDTQYFGPGTRLTVL.